This T cell receptor beta chain is drawn from a study of blood T cell repertoires in COVID-19. Study background: Samples taken during acute and convalescent COVID-19 were collected in the United States, Italy and Spain. From T cells, B-cell-depleted T cells, or PBMCs came the material, which was cDNA or gDNA.

Authors' methods: Reference gene primer amplification gave nucleated cell count estimates. TCRdb's copy holds only in-frame clones and misses some; the assay was immunoSEQ multiplex PCR. That table is the source of V, J and clone size, and D and trimming were worked out from the DNA. The table has over 400,000 clones, roughly 88% seen once. V dropped 4 bases and J dropped 5 bases, with 11 bases sitting between them. Per germline, CDR1 SNHLY and CDR2 FYNNEI. This CDR3 has 13 residues. The genes are TRBV2 and TRBJ1-1; D might be TRBD1 (5 bases). Sequencing was carried out using peripheral blood. The clonotype comes from a human donor in a cohort sampled during active COVID-19. The CDR3 DNA follows: TGTGCCAGCAGTGCCGGGGGTTGGACTGAAGCTTTCTTT. This encodes CASSAGGWTEAFF.